The 8 T cell receptor beta chains below all came from one sample that was sequenced in a study of OX40 agonist ivuxolimab in advanced cancers. Produced via immunoSEQ multiplex PCR; TCRdb's table is partial and in-frame only. There are some 49,000 clones in the sample; approximately 91% occur only once, and 52% lies in the top ten. Sequencing was performed on CD4+ or CD8+ T cells sorted from blood, taken in a trial of the OX40 agonist ivuxolimab. All receptors come from an adult with an advanced solid tumor such as melanoma, head and neck, liver or kidney cancer.

The V gene is TRBV9, the J gene TRBJ1-2; D is ambiguous. V lost 0 bases and J 0 bases, leaving 15 bases between the germline ends. Per the germline V gene, CDR1 is SGDLS and CDR2 is YYNGEE. CDR3 length equals 17 residues. The CDR3 protein is CASSVVPAQNTNYGYTF. DNA of the CDR3: TGTGCCAGCAGCGTAGTTCCTGCACAGAACACTAACTATGGCTACACCTTC.

This clone has only one observation. This chain joins TRBV28 and TRBJ1-2; 8 nucleotides line up with TRBD1. The CDR3 has 15 amino acids. With 6 bases clipped from V and 4 bases from J, the junction kept 10 bases outside the gene matches. The V gene's germline CDR1 is MDHEN and CDR2 SYDVKM. CDR3 sequence reads: CASRSNRGGLYGYTF. As DNA, the CDR3 is TGTGCCAGCAGGTCGAACAGGGGGGGTCTCTATGGCTACACCTTC.

The chain employs TRBV23-1 and TRBJ2-7; D not certain. TRBV23-1 falls under the ORF class, with uncertain function. V was trimmed by 3 bases and J by 2 bases, leaving 14 bases between them. CDR3 size: 15 residues. CDR3 bases: TGCGCCAGCAGTCACCAAAGTCCCAAGCCCTACGAGCAGTACTTC. Protein product: CASSHQSPKPYEQYF.

The genes are TRBV28 and TRBJ2-7, with 10 bases lining up with TRBD1. V lost 8 bases, J lost 4 bases, and 5 bases stayed unmatched. The CDR3 contains 13 residues. CDR1 and CDR2 (germline): MDHEN, SYDVKM. CDR3 loop: CASFPGQGYEQYF. The DNA for the CDR3 is TGTGCCAGCTTTCCGGGACAGGGGTACGAGCAGTACTTC.

This chain uses TRBV9 with TRBJ2-1; D perhaps matches TRBD2 (6 bases). CDR3 length: 15 residues. CDR1 is SGDLS and CDR2 is YYNGEE in the germline V gene. Trimming took 3 bases from V and 0 from J, leaving 10 bases between them. In DNA form, the CDR3 reads TGTGCCAGCAGCGAAACTAGCCCCTCCTACAATGAGCAGTTCTTC. As protein: CASSETSPSYNEQFF.

The chain carries TRBV2 and TRBJ2-7; unclear D gene. The germline V gene has CDR1 SNHLY and CDR2 FYNNEI. With 5 bases removed from V and 3 bases from J, the gap between germline ends came to 8 bases. The CDR3 extends over 12 amino acids. The CDR3 DNA reads as TGTGCCAGCAGTTCACAGAACTACGAGCAGTACTTC. Translated: CASSSQNYEQYF.

The chain combines TRBV28 with TRBJ2-2, with D possibly being TRBD1 (6 bases). With 5 bases removed from V and 4 bases from J, the gap between germline ends came to 8 bases. Germline-derived CDR1 and CDR2 are MDHEN and SYDVKM. This CDR3 spans 13 amino acids. CDR3 protein: CASSPQGTGELFF. The CDR3 nucleotides are TGTGCCAGCAGTCCACAGGGCACCGGGGAGCTGTTTTTT.

This chain uses TRBV6-6 with TRBJ2-7; maybe TRBD2 (5 bases). The CDR3 extends over 14 amino acids. V lost 7 bases and J lost 3, with 16 bases in between. Looked up from germline, CDR1 is MNHNY and CDR2 is SVGAGI (reference sequence). As DNA, the CDR3 is TGTGCCAGCATCAAGACTGAGGGAAGCTACGAGCAGTACTTC. Encoded protein: CASIKTEGSYEQYF.